This is a list of T cell receptor beta chains from one sample in a study of T-cell memory formation after mild COVID-19. TCRdb ran MiXCR on the 5' RACE reads and lists one entry per CDR3 protein. This sample yields 10,000 to 15,000 distinct CDR3 sequences, of which about 14% are seen a single time; about 54% belongs to the top ten. The specimen was PBMCs or a T cell subset sorted from them (not recorded which). The receptors stem from a man between 18 and 29 years old who had mild COVID-19 (a few samples of this study predate the infection). Cell type and time point are not known. The conserved cysteine and the conserved F or W are not part of the CDR3 here. Each record gives: J gene, D gene, V gene, CDR3 protein. The D gene is left open where the match is weak.

j_call: TRBJ2-2
d_call: TRBD2
v_call: TRBV30
cdr3_aa: AWSPRGLADTGELF

j_call: TRBJ2-2
d_call: -
v_call: TRBV6-2/TRBV6-3
cdr3_aa: ASSDSGELF

j_call: TRBJ2-3
d_call: TRBD1
v_call: TRBV29-1
cdr3_aa: SARTGGTQY

j_call: TRBJ1-1
d_call: TRBD1
v_call: TRBV18
cdr3_aa: ASSPTGFEVNTEAF

j_call: TRBJ2-3
d_call: -
v_call: TRBV21-1
cdr3_aa: ASAPNTLSTDTQY

j_call: TRBJ2-3
d_call: -
v_call: TRBV11-2
cdr3_aa: ASSWITDTQY

j_call: TRBJ1-6
d_call: -
v_call: TRBV12-3/TRBV12-4
cdr3_aa: ASSFRGLLGSPLH

j_call: TRBJ2-7
d_call: -
v_call: TRBV6-2/TRBV6-3
cdr3_aa: ASSPRIYEQY

j_call: TRBJ1-1
d_call: TRBD1
v_call: TRBV18
cdr3_aa: ASSPSTGASQAF

j_call: TRBJ1-6
d_call: TRBD1
v_call: TRBV7-9
cdr3_aa: ASSLVRTGDNSPLH

j_call: TRBJ2-7
d_call: -
v_call: TRBV5-1
cdr3_aa: ASTRRGAPYEQY

j_call: TRBJ2-2
d_call: -
v_call: TRBV5-1
cdr3_aa: ASSFSEGRTNTGELF

j_call: TRBJ1-4
d_call: TRBD1
v_call: TRBV5-1
cdr3_aa: ASSPGTVTNEKLF

j_call: TRBJ2-2
d_call: -
v_call: TRBV9
cdr3_aa: ARSVDSPYKGNTGELF

j_call: TRBJ1-6
d_call: -
v_call: TRBV7-3
cdr3_aa: ASSQGQPNSPLH

j_call: TRBJ2-2
d_call: -
v_call: TRBV14
cdr3_aa: ASSQVASGELF